The clone carrying this T cell receptor (beta chain) was detected many times. Its antigen is undetermined. V shed 1 base and J shed 6 bases, with 4 bases lying between them. The germline V gene has CDR1 SEHNR and CDR2 FQNEAQ (reference sequence). The CDR3 runs 12 residues. This record belongs to a study of response to subunit inactivated influenza vaccine. Study results and limitations: The authors suggested that every seasonal influenza vaccination recruits few new T cells.

TCRdb re-called the RT-PCR reads with MiXCR, one entry per CDR3 protein. Among 530,000 or so distinct CDR3 sequences listed, about 10% were seen once. This TCR was recovered from a man in his forties or fifties who received an inactivated influenza vaccine. The genes are TRBV7-9 and TRBJ2-1; D remains unclear. Sequences were derived from PBMCs from blood, sampled on the day of vaccination. CDR3 in amino acids: CASSLGFNEQFF. CDR3 in DNA: TGTGCCAGCAGCTTAGGTTTCAATGAGCAGTTCTTC.